The 4 T cell receptor beta chains below come from one sample, sequenced in a study of blood T cell repertoires in COVID-19 (dated by TCRdb to the early 2020s). Library preparation used the immunoSEQ multiplex PCR assay. TCRdb carries this immuneACCESS record with in-frame sequences only. Its versions omit some clonotypes, under half of them owing to an unresolved V gene in the studies checked, with the rest unexplained. The sample table records just over 60,000 clones; 60% to 85% of these occur just once. Together, the top ten hold approximately 20% of the sample. Material: peripheral blood. The receptors come from a man aged 25-45 years with COVID-19, enrolled during active disease.

This clone was counted a single time. The chain employs TRBV11-3 and TRBJ1-2, with TRBD1 as a possible D gene (6 bases). Looked up from germline, CDR1 is SGHNT and CDR2 is YENEEA. The CDR3 is 13 amino acids. The V end lost 3 bases, the J end lost 2 bases, and 7 bases lay between the germline ends. The CDR3 here is CASSFQGNYGYTF. The CDR3 DNA reads as TGTGCCAGCAGCTTTCAGGGGAACTATGGCTACACCTTC.

This clone was seen more than once but under ten times. This chain joins TRBV5-6 and TRBJ1-6; 10 nucleotides agree with TRBD1. Germline V gene lookup returns CDR1 SGHDT and CDR2 YYEEEE. With 4 bases clipped from V and 8 bases from J, the junction kept 3 bases outside the gene matches. This CDR3 spans 14 amino acids. The CDR3 DNA reads TGTGCCAGCAGCGAGGGACAGGGGTATTCACCCCTCCACTTT. Its translation: CASSEGQGYSPLHF.

The genes are TRBV6-5 and TRBJ1-1; TRBD1 matches at 7 bases. Germline V lookup: CDR1 MNHEY, CDR2 SVGAGI. V lost 7 bases and J lost 7; bases outside the gene matches: 6. The CDR3 covers 12 residues. CDR3 sequence: CASNPGQREAFF. CDR3 coding DNA: TGTGCCAGCAACCCGGGACAGCGTGAAGCTTTCTTT.

This clone appeared a few times. The CDR3 is CAWTDSQAGELFF. In DNA form, the CDR3 reads TGTGCCTGGACGGACAGTCAGGCCGGGGAGCTGTTTTTT. V gene TRBV30 combines with J gene TRBJ2-2, with D tentatively TRBD1 (6 bases). The CDR3 extends over 13 amino acids. Trimming cost V 4 bases and J 6 bases, with 12 bases left between them. The germline CDR1 and CDR2 sequences are GTSNPN and SVGIG (reference sequence).